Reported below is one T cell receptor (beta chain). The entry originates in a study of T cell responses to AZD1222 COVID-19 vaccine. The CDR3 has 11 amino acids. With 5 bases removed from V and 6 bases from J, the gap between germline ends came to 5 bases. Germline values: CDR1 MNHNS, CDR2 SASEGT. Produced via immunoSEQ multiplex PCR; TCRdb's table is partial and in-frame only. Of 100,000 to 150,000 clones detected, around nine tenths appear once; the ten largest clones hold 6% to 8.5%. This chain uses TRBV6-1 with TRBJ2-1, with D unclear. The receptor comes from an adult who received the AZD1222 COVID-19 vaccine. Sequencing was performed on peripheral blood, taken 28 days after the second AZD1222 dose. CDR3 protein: CASSKINEQFF. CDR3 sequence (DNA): TGTGCCAGCAGTAAAATCAATGAGCAGTTCTTC.